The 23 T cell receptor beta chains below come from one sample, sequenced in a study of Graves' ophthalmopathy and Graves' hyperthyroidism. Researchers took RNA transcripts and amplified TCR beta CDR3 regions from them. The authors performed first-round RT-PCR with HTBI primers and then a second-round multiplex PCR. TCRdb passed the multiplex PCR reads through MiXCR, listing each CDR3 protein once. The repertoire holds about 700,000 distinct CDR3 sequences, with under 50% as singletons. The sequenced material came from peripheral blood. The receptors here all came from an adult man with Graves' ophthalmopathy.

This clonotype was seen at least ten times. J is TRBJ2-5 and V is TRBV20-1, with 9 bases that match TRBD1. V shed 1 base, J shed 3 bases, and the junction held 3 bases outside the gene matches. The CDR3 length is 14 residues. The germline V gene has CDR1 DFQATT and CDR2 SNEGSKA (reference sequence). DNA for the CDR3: TGCAGTGCTAGAGCTCGGACAGGGGAAGAGACCCAGTACTTC. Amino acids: CSARARTGEETQYF.

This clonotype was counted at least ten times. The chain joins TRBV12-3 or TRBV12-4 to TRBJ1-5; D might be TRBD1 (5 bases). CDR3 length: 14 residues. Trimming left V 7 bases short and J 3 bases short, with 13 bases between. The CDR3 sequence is CASNHQGPNQPQHF. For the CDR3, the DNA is TGTGCCAGCAACCATCAGGGTCCCAATCAGCCCCAGCATTTT.

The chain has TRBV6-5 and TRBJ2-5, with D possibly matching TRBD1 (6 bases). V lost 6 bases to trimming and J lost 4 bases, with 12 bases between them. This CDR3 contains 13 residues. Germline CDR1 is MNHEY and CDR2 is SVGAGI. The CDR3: CASSTGLRETQYF. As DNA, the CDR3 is TGTGCCAGCAGCACAGGGTTAAGAGAGACCCAGTACTTC.

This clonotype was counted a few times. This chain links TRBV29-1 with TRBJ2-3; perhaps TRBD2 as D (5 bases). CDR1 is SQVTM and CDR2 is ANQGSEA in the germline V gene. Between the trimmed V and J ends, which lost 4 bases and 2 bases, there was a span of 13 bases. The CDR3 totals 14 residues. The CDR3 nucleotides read TGCAGCGTTGTAGGCGGGCTCATCACAGATACGCAGTATTTT. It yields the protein CSVVGGLITDTQYF.

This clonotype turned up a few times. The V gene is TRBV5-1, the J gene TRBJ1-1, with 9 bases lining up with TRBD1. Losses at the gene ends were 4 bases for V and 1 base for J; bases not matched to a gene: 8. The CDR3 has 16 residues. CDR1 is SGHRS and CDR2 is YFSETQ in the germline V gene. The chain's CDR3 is CASSPGQGLRNTEAFF. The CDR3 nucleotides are TGCGCCAGCAGCCCGGGACAGGGTCTTAGGAACACTGAAGCTTTCTTT.

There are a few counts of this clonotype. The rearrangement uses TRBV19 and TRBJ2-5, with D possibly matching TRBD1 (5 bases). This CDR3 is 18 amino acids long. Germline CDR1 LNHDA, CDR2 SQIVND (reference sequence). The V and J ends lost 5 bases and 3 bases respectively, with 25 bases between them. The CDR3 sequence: CASSELLSSGLTKETQYF. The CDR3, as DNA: TGTGCCAGTAGTGAGCTTCTCAGCTCAGGGCTAACCAAAGAGACCCAGTACTTC.

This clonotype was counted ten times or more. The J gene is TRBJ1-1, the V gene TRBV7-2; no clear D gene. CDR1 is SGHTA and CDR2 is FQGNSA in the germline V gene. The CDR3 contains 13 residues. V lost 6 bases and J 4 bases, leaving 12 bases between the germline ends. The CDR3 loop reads CASRAAGPTEAFF. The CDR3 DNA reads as TGTGCCAGCAGAGCCGCGGGCCCCACTGAAGCTTTCTTT.

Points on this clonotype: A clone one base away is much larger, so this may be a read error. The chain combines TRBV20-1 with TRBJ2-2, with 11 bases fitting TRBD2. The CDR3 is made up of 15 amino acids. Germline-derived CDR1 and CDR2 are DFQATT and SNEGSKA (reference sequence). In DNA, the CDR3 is TGCAGTGCGAGGGGACTAGCGGAGAACACCGGGGGGCTGTTTTTT. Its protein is CSARGLAENTGGLFF.

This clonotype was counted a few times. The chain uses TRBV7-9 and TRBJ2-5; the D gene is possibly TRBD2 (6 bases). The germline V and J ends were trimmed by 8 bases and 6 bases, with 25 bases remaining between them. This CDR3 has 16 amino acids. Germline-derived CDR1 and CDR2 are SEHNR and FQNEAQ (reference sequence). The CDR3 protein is CASGGAGLSGAQTQYF. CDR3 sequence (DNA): TGTGCCAGCGGAGGGGCCGGACTATCGGGAGCCCAGACCCAGTACTTC.

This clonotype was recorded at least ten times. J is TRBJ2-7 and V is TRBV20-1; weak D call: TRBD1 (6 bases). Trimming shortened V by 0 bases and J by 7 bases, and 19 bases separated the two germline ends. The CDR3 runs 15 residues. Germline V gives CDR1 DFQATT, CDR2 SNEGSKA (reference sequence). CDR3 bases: TGCAGTGCTAGAGATGTTCACACAGGGCACAGGGAGCAGTACTTC. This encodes CSARDVHTGHREQYF.

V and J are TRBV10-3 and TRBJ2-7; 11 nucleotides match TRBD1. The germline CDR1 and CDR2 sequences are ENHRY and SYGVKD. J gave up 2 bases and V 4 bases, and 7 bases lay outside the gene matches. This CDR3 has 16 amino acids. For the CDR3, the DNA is TGTGCCATCAGTGCGGGACAGGGGGTCCTAACCTACGAGCAGTACTTC. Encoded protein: CAISAGQGVLTYEQYF.

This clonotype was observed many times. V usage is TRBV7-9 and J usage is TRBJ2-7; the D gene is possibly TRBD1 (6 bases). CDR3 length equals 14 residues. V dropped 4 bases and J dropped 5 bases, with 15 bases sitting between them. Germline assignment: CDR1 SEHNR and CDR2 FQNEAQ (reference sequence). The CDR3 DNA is TGTGCCAGCAGCTCGCGGACAGCGACCCACGAGCAGTACTTC. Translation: CASSSRTATHEQYF.

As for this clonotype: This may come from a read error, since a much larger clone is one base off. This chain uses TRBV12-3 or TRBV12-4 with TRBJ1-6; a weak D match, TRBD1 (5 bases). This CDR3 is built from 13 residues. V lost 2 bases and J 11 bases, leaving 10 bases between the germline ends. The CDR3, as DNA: TGTGCCAGCAGTTTATCAGGGCTTCCACCCCTCCACTTT. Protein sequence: CASSLSGLPPLHF.

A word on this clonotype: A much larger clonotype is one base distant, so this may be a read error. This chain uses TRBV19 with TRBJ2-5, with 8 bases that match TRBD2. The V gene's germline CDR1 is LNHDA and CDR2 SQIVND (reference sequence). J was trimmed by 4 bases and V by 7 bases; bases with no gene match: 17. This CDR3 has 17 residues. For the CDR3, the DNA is TGTGCCAGTACCGGGGCTAGCGGGTTCCTACCAAGAGAGACCCAGTACTTC. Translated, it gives CASTGASGFLPRETQYF.

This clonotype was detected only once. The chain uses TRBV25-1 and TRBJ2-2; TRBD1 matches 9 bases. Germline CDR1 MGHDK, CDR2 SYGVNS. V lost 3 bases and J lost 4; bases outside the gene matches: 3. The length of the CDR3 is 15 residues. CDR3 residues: CASSDRTGVTGELFF. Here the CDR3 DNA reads TGTGCCAGCAGTGATAGGACAGGGGTCACCGGGGAGCTGTTTTTT.

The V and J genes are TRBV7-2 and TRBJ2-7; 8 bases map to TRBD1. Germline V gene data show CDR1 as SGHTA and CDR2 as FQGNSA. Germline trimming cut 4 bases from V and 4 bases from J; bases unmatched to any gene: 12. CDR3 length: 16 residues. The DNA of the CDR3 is TGTGCCAGCAGCTCACTCCGGACAGGGAAAAGATACGAGCAGTACTTC. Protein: CASSSLRTGKRYEQYF.

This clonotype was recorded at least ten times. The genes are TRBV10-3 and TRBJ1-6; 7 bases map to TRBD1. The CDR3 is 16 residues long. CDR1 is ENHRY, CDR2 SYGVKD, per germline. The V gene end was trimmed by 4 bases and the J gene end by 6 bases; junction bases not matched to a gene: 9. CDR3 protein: CAISAGGQTTNSPLHF. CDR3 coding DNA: TGTGCCATCAGTGCCGGGGGACAGACAACTAATTCACCCCTCCACTTT.

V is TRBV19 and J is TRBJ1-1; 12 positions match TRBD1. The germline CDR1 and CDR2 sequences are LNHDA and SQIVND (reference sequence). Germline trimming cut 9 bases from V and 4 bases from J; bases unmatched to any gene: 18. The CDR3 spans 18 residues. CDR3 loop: CASSSLPGTGGRGTEAFF. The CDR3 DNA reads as TGTGCCAGCAGTTCGCTACCCGGGACAGGGGGCAGGGGCACTGAAGCTTTCTTT.

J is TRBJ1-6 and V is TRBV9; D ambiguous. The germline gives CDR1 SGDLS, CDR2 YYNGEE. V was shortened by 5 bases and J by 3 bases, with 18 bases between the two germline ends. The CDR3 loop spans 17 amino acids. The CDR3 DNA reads TGTGCCAGCAGTTACTCGTCCTCCGGTGGCTATAATTCACCCCTCCACTTT. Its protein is CASSYSSSGGYNSPLHF.

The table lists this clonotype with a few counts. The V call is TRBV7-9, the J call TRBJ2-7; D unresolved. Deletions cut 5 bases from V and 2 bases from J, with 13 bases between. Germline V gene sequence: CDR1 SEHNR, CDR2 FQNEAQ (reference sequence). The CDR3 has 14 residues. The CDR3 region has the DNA TGTGCCAGCAGCCACAGTGGGGTAGCCTACGAGCAGTACTTC. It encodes CASSHSGVAYEQYF.

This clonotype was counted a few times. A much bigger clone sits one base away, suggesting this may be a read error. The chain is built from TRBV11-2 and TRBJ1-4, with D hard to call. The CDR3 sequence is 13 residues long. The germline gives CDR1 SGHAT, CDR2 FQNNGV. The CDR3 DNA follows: TGTGCCGGCAGCTCAAGGCGGGATGAAAAACTGTTTTTT. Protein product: CAGSSRRDEKLFF.

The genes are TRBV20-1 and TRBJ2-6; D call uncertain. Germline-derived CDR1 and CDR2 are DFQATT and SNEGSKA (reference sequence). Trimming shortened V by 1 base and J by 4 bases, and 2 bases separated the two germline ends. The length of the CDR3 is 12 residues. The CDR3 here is CSARGGANVLTF. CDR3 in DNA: TGCAGTGCTAGAGGCGGGGCCAACGTCCTGACTTTC.

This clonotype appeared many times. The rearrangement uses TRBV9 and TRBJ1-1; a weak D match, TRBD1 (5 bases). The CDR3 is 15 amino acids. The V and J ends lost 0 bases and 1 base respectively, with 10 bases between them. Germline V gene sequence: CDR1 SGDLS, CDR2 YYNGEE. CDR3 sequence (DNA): TGTGCCAGCAGCGTAGCTTATGGACAGAACACTGAAGCTTTCTTT. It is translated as CASSVAYGQNTEAFF.